This T cell receptor (beta chain) stems from a study of OX40 agonist ivuxolimab in advanced cancers. Study in general: At 0.01 to 10 mg/kg, ivuxolimab was administered intravenously to patients every 2 weeks.

Trimming cost V 1 base and J 0 bases; bases outside gene matches: 11. CDR3 length: 19 amino acids. Germline-derived CDR1 and CDR2 are SEHNR and FQNEAQ (reference sequence). Drawing of blood for sampling happened at baseline, at cycle 4 day 1, and at cycle 7 day 1. TCRdb's table, derived via immunoSEQ multiplex PCR, lists solely in-frame clones and lacks some. The data contain around 130,000 clones, roughly 93% of them singletons. The starting material was CD4+ or CD8+ T cells sorted from blood, obtained in a trial of the OX40 agonist ivuxolimab. The TCR originated in an adult with an advanced solid tumor such as melanoma, head and neck, liver or kidney cancer. The chain joins TRBV7-9 to TRBJ1-5; TRBD1 agrees at 8 bases. The CDR3 nucleotides are TGTGCCAGCAGCTTAGGGAAGACAGGGGCCACTTATAGCAATCAGCCCCAGCATTTT. Residues: CASSLGKTGATYSNQPQHF.